The subject of this entry is one TCR beta chain. These data originate in a study of technical replicates of blood from several donors. V dropped 3 bases and J dropped 0 bases, with 6 bases sitting between them. CDR3 size: 13 residues. Germline values: CDR1 GTSNPN, CDR2 SVGIG (reference sequence). The method was immunoSEQ multiplex PCR; TCRdb's version includes in-frame clones alone and lacks a portion of them. This table holds about 100,000 clones, approximately 95% found once. The TCR sequence derives from a human donor in good health. The chain joins TRBV30 to TRBJ2-4; D unresolved. Sequenced sample: T cells isolated from PBMCs. The CDR3 DNA sequence: TGTGCCTGGAGAGGAGTAGCCAAAAACATTCAGTACTTC. Translation: CAWRGVAKNIQYF.